The 10 T cell receptor beta chains below were found in one sample sequenced in a study of blood T cell repertoires in COVID-19 (TCRdb year 2020). Library preparation was by the immunoSEQ multiplex PCR assay. Entries here come from immuneACCESS through TCRdb and include only in-frame sequences with V and J called. Some clones fail to appear in such tables; in the studies checked, an unresolved V gene covers under half of the shortfall, and the cause of the remainder is unknown. The sample table holds hundreds of thousands of clones, of which about 88% were seen once. The ten largest clones add up to over 8% of the sample. The sample consisted of PBMCs or T cells enriched from blood (not recorded which). Every receptor here comes from a woman between 35 and 50 years old who had recovered from COVID-19.

The V call is TRBV19, the J call TRBJ2-3; maybe TRBD2 (6 bases). The germline gives CDR1 LNHDA, CDR2 SQIVND (reference sequence). V was clipped by 3 bases and J by 2 bases, with 21 bases between them. This CDR3 region has 18 residues. The CDR3 reads CASSMSVGGQRLTDTQYF. In nucleotides, the CDR3 is TGTGCCAGTAGTATGTCGGTGGGAGGCCAGCGGCTCACAGATACGCAGTATTTT.

The genes are TRBV7-9 and TRBJ2-3, with 12 bases fitting TRBD2. Germline CDR1 and CDR2: SEHNR and FQNEAQ (reference sequence). V was clipped by 4 bases and J by 1 base; unmatched bases: 6. The CDR3 contains 17 residues. CDR3 nucleotides: TGTGCCAGCAGCTCCCTGTCTAGCGGGGGGGGCACAGATACGCAGTATTTT. Its translation is CASSSLSSGGGTDTQYF.

The V call is TRBV2, the J call TRBJ2-7, with TRBD1 identical over 9 bases. The J segment lost 1 base and the V segment lost 4 bases, leaving 5 bases of the junction unmatched. CDR1 is SNHLY and CDR2 is FYNNEI in the germline V gene. The CDR3 totals 15 residues. This chain's CDR3 is CASSVDRGASYEQYF. DNA for the CDR3: TGTGCCAGCAGTGTAGACAGGGGGGCTTCCTACGAGCAGTACTTC.

The chain has TRBV5-1 and TRBJ2-3; TRBD1 matches 8 bases. J was trimmed by 6 bases and V by 4 bases; bases with no gene match: 10. In germline, CDR1 is SGHRS, CDR2 YFSETQ. CDR3 length equals 15 residues. CDR3 in DNA: TGCGCCAGCAGCCTCCGGGACAGGTCTGCCGATACGCAGTATTTT. Amino acids: CASSLRDRSADTQYF.

The chain links TRBV6-5 to TRBJ2-2; D perhaps matches TRBD2 (6 bases). Trimming took off 7 bases at V and 4 bases at J, with 16 bases between the two ends. The germline CDR1 and CDR2 sequences are MNHEY and SVGAGI. This CDR3 is built from 15 residues. The CDR3 sequence: CASILYAGSTGELFF. DNA of the CDR3: TGTGCCAGCATCTTATATGCCGGGAGCACCGGGGAGCTGTTTTTT.

The V and J genes are TRBV5-8 and TRBJ2-3, with 14 nucleotides matching TRBD2. The V segment lost 3 bases and the J segment 6 bases; nucleotides outside the gene matches: 3. The V gene's germline CDR1 is SGHTS and CDR2 YDEGEE. This CDR3 has 15 residues. CDR3 region: CASSSGLAGADTQYF. CDR3 coding DNA: TGTGCCAGCAGCTCGGGACTAGCGGGGGCGGATACGCAGTATTTT.

This clone has only one observation. V usage is TRBV5-6 and J usage is TRBJ2-7, with unresolved D. The germline CDR1 and CDR2 sequences are SGHDT and YYEEEE. The CDR3 is 14 amino acids. Trimming removed 4 bases from V and 3 bases from J, with 14 bases in between. For the CDR3, the DNA is TGTGCCAGCAGCCTCTCCACGACATTCTACGAGCAGTACTTC. This sequence encodes CASSLSTTFYEQYF.

This chain links TRBV27 with TRBJ2-7, with D possibly matching TRBD1 (5 bases). Trimming took 3 bases from V and 1 from J, leaving 10 bases between them. The germline V gene has CDR1 MNHEY and CDR2 SMNVEV (reference sequence). The CDR3 has 14 residues. The CDR3 is CASSFAQGSYEQYF. The CDR3 nucleotides are TGTGCCAGCAGTTTCGCGCAGGGTTCCTACGAGCAGTACTTC.

As concerns this clone: The junction departs from germline at one end; a sequencing error may be responsible. This chain links TRBV7-7 with TRBJ2-2; 7 bases are a match to TRBD1. This CDR3 has 15 amino acids. Germline lookup yields CDR1 SSHAT and CDR2 FNYEAQ (reference sequence). This chain's CDR3 is CASSSDRSATGELFF. In DNA, the CDR3 is TGTGCTAGCAGCTCGGACAGGAGCGCCACCGGGGAGCTGTTTTTT. Supplemented by reference TRBV7-7 and TRBJ2-2, the full variable domain reads GAGVSQSPRYKVTKRGQDVTLRCDPISSHATLYWYQQALGQGPEFLTYFNYEAQPDKSGLPSDRFSAERPEGSISTLTIQRTEQRDSAMYRCASSSDRSATGELFFGEGSRLTVL.

About this clone: This specimen includes other DNA sequences encoding the same CDR3. The chain couples TRBV27 to TRBJ2-7; a possible D gene is TRBD2 (6 bases). CDR3 size: 14 residues. Germline V gives CDR1 MNHEY, CDR2 SMNVEV (reference sequence). With 2 bases removed from V and 0 bases from J, the gap between germline ends came to 8 bases. Here the CDR3 reads CASSLAGSSYEQYF. Written as DNA, the CDR3 is TGTGCCAGCAGTTTAGCGGGGAGCTCCTACGAGCAGTACTTC.